This TCR beta chain was captured by sequencing in a study of cytomegalovirus exposure and HLA in healthy donors. The CDR3 has 15 residues. Between the trimmed V and J ends, which lost 1 base and 4 bases, there was a span of 13 bases. From germline, CDR1 is SGHAT and CDR2 FQNNGV. Only in-frame clones appear in the TCRdb table, and some are missing; sequencing was by immunoSEQ multiplex PCR. The table has around 300,000 clones, 70% to 90% seen once; the top ten hold approximately 1%. The validation cohort, a group of 120 subjects, included the donors and was separate from the roughly 700-subject first cohort.

The TCR sequence derives from a young woman in good health and CMV-seronegative. The V and J genes are TRBV11-2 and TRBJ2-5; D possibly corresponds to TRBD1 (6 bases). The sequenced sample was PBMCs. CDR3 sequence: CASSLGGGSGETQYF. The CDR3 nucleotides are TGTGCCAGCAGCTTAGGAGGGGGTTCGGGAGAGACCCAGTACTTC. Combining the CDR3 with reference TRBV11-2 and TRBJ2-5 gives the whole variable domain EAGVAQSPRYKIIEKRQSVAFWCNPISGHATLYWYQQILGQGPKLLIQFQNNGVVDDSQLPKDRFSAERLKGVDSTLKIQPAKLEDSAVYLCASSLGGGSGETQYFGPGTRLLVL.